This T cell receptor beta chain is drawn from a study of blood T cell repertoires in COVID-19. Background on the study: Specimens from acute and convalescent COVID-19 originated in the United States, Italy and Spain. T cells, B-cell-depleted T cells, or PBMCs provided the cDNA or gDNA that served as material.

Source study methods: Reference gene primer amplification yielded estimated nucleated cell counts. The repertoire was sequenced with immunoSEQ multiplex PCR; TCRdb's copy has only in-frame clones and lacks some. V, J and clone size reflect that table, while D and trimming were determined from the DNA. The sample has about 300,000 clones, over 75% seen once; the top ten hold roughly 14%. This CDR3 contains 16 residues. The trim removed 5 bases at V and 2 bases at J, leaving 8 bases unmatched. Germline V gives CDR1 SGHRS, CDR2 YFSETQ. The specimen sequenced was peripheral blood. This TCR was sampled from a human donor in a cohort sampled during active COVID-19. The chain recombines TRBV5-1 with TRBJ2-7; 12 bases line up with TRBD2. The CDR3 reads CASRLAGGIGTYEQYF. CDR3 nucleotide sequence: TGCGCCAGCAGACTAGCGGGAGGAATCGGGACCTACGAGCAGTACTTC.